This T cell receptor beta chain was identified in a study of T-cell memory formation after mild COVID-19. Across the study: The TCR clusters were mostly specific to one donor. Study-wide findings and caveats: Memory from before infection featured some responding clones, which suggests cross-reactive memory joined.

Sample barcodes and UMIs were carried by the TCR alpha and TCR beta cDNA libraries that 5'RACE generated with constant-segment primers. TCRdb re-called the 5' RACE reads with MiXCR, one entry per CDR3 protein. The sample records roughly 300,000 distinct CDR3 sequences, about an eighth being singletons. Worth noting for this clonotype: The antigen remains undetermined.

Sample: PBMCs or a T cell subset sorted from them (not recorded which). The sequence was collected from a young man who had mild COVID-19 (a few samples of this study predate the infection). Cell type and time point are not known.

This CDR3 reads CASSSGTGDKNPYF. CDR3 coding DNA: TGTGCCAGCAGTTCCGGGACAGGGGACAAAAATCCGTACTTC. The rearrangement uses TRBV2 and TRBJ2-5, with TRBD1 matching over 10 bases. This CDR3 is 14 amino acids long. Germline-derived CDR1 and CDR2 are SNHLY and FYNNEI. J gave up 13 bases and V 5 bases, and 13 bases lay outside the gene matches.